This TCR beta chain derives from a study of early T cells in non-severe SARS-CoV-2 infection. Overall study results and limits: VDJdb-based matching was biased toward anti-spike CD8 responses and missed private and CD4 specificities.

MiXCR, run by TCRdb on the 5' RACE reads, gives a single entry per CDR3 protein. This table has some 82,000 distinct CDR3 sequences, approximately 12% appearing once. This clonotype was detected ten times or more. Its antigen is still unknown. Germline values: CDR1 SGHAT, CDR2 FQNNGV. V was pared by 4 bases and J by 6 bases, with 13 bases between. This CDR3 comprises 14 residues. The chain recombines TRBV11-2 with TRBJ2-1; D is uncertain. The sequenced sample was whole blood, obtained at baseline. The sequence came from an adult who was a healthcare worker with PCR-confirmed SARS-CoV-2 infection or an uninfected control (not recorded which). The CDR3 region is CASSSIRALNEQFF. The CDR3 DNA follows: TGTGCCAGCAGCTCTATCCGGGCCCTCAATGAGCAGTTCTTC. The variable domain in full, completed from reference TRBV11-2 and TRBJ2-1, reads EAGVAQSPRYKIIEKRQSVAFWCNPISGHATLYWYQQILGQGPKLLIQFQNNGVVDDSQLPKDRFSAERLKGVDSTLKIQPAKLEDSAVYLCASSSIRALNEQFFGPGTRLTVL.